The 14 T cell receptor beta chains below all came from one sample that was sequenced in a study of blood T cell repertoires in COVID-19. Profiled with immunoSEQ multiplex PCR; TCRdb holds only in-frame clones, not every one. The sample records 200,000 to 250,000 clones, about 85% being singletons. Sequenced input: peripheral blood. The source of these receptors is a man aged 25 to 45 with active or convalescent COVID-19.

The V call is TRBV19, the J call TRBJ1-5; 7 nucleotides align to TRBD1. The germline gives CDR1 LNHDA, CDR2 SQIVND (reference sequence). The CDR3 loop spans 16 amino acids. The junction had 12 bases not matched to a gene; V was cut back by 10 bases and J by 0 bases. CDR3: CATNPHRGISNQPQHF. The CDR3 DNA reads TGTGCCACAAACCCTCACAGGGGTATTAGCAATCAGCCCCAGCATTTT. Full variable domain (missing parts from reference TRBV19 and TRBJ1-5): DGGITQSPKYLFRKEGQNVTLSCEQNLNHDAMYWYRQDPGQGLRLIYYSQIVNDFQKGDIAEGYSVSREKKESFPLTVTSAQKNPTAFYLCATNPHRGISNQPQHFGDGTRLSIL.

The chain links TRBV5-4 to TRBJ1-1; D is possibly TRBD1 (6 bases). This CDR3 region has 14 residues. Germline CDR1 and CDR2: SGHNT and YYREEE (reference sequence). Trimming took 4 bases from V and 4 from J, leaving 14 bases between them. CDR3 protein: CASSQTGIRTEAFF. The CDR3 bases are TGTGCCAGCAGCCAAACAGGGATTCGCACTGAAGCTTTCTTT.

This sequence joins TRBV7-2 and TRBJ2-1, with 9 bases aligning to TRBD2. Germline V gene lookup returns CDR1 SGHTA and CDR2 FQGNSA. The V and J ends lost 7 bases and 5 bases, in that order; junction bases with no gene match: 12. There are 16 residues in the CDR3. The DNA of the CDR3 is TGTGCCAGCACCTCTTGGGAGCGGGGGGCTCACAATGAGCAGTTCTTC. It codes for CASTSWERGAHNEQFF.

This chain joins TRBV19 and TRBJ2-1; D perhaps matches TRBD2 (6 bases). The CDR3 has 12 residues. Trimming pared 6 bases from V and 6 bases from J, leaving 9 bases between. The V gene's germline CDR1 is LNHDA and CDR2 SQIVND (reference sequence). The CDR3 DNA is TGTGCCAGTAGCGGGGGTTTCAATGAGCAGTTCTTC. It is translated as CASSGGFNEQFF.

V gene TRBV4-1 combines with J gene TRBJ1-6, with a tentative D call TRBD1 (6 bases). V lost 1 base and J lost 0, with 13 bases in between. Per the germline V gene, CDR1 is MGHRA and CDR2 is YSYEKL. CDR3 length: 18 residues. Here the CDR3 reads CASSQAGQGSSYNSPLHF. DNA of the CDR3: TGCGCCAGCAGCCAAGCGGGACAAGGAAGCTCCTATAATTCACCCCTCCACTTT.

The table lists this clone with a few counts. The chain has TRBV30 and TRBJ1-2; 7 positions match TRBD1. Germline V gives CDR1 GTSNPN, CDR2 SVGIG (reference sequence). J lost 7 bases, V lost 4 bases, and 3 bases had no gene match. The CDR3 has 11 amino acids. This CDR3 reads CAWNYRGGYTF. Written as DNA, the CDR3 is TGTGCCTGGAATTACAGGGGTGGCTACACCTTC.

This chain joins TRBV15 and TRBJ1-1, with D tentatively TRBD1 (5 bases). The germline V gene has CDR1 LNHNV and CDR2 YYDKDF (reference sequence). CDR3 length: 16 residues. V shed 5 bases and J shed 0 bases, with 16 bases lying between them. The CDR3 is CATSPISRTLNTEAFF. CDR3 DNA: TGTGCCACCAGCCCCATATCAAGGACACTGAACACTGAAGCTTTCTTT.

The chain links TRBV18 to TRBJ1-4; the match to TRBD1 covers 8 bases. V lost 6 bases, J lost 12 bases, and 15 bases stayed unmatched. Germline assignment: CDR1 KGHSH and CDR2 LQKENI. This CDR3 has 15 residues. This chain's CDR3 is CASSPPGTGSGELFF. The CDR3 DNA follows: TGTGCCAGCTCCCCCCCCGGGACAGGTTCAGGGGAACTGTTTTTT.

The CDR3 loop is CAWSVRLRDKEAFF. DNA of the CDR3: TGTGCCTGGAGTGTACGTTTGAGAGACAAAGAAGCTTTCTTT. The chain employs TRBV30 and TRBJ1-1; D not certain. The CDR3 is 14 residues long. V lost 0 bases and J 8 bases, leaving 16 bases between the germline ends. Germline-derived CDR1 and CDR2 are GTSNPN and SVGIG (reference sequence).

This sequence joins TRBV5-5 and TRBJ2-1, with 7 positions matching TRBD1. Germline V gene sequence: CDR1 SGHKS, CDR2 YYEKEE (reference sequence). There are 16 residues in the CDR3. J gave up 6 bases and V 6 bases, and 15 bases lay outside the gene matches. The CDR3 is CASTDTLGGLFNEQFF. CDR3 DNA sequence: TGTGCCAGCACCGACACCTTAGGGGGCCTTTTCAATGAGCAGTTCTTC.

This sequence joins TRBV28 and TRBJ2-7, with D possibly TRBD2 on 5 matching bases. This CDR3 spans 15 amino acids. Trimming pared 6 bases from V and 3 bases from J, leaving 18 bases between. Germline V gene lookup returns CDR1 MDHEN and CDR2 SYDVKM. The CDR3 loop reads CASSHEKRGSYEQYF. CDR3 DNA: TGTGCCAGCAGCCACGAAAAGAGAGGGAGCTACGAGCAGTACTTC.

The gene calls are TRBV18 and TRBJ1-3; D is perhaps TRBD1 (6 bases). Per germline, CDR1 KGHSH and CDR2 LQKENI. V gave up 4 bases and J gave up 8 bases, with 18 bases separating them. The CDR3 totals 15 residues. CDR3 DNA sequence: TGTGCCAGCTCACGAAACAGGGACCCTCGCGACACCATATATTTT. As protein: CASSRNRDPRDTIYF.

V and J are TRBV27 and TRBJ2-7; 8 bases fit TRBD1. This CDR3 region has 15 residues. The V and J ends lost 6 bases and 1 base, in that order; junction bases with no gene match: 8. The V gene's germline CDR1 is MNHEY and CDR2 SMNVEV (reference sequence). The CDR3 nucleotides read TGTGCCAGCAGGACAACCGGGACAGGTTCCTACGAGCAGTACTTC. Translated, it gives CASRTTGTGSYEQYF.

This rearrangement joins TRBV15 to TRBJ1-2; tentative D call: TRBD1 (5 bases). The CDR3 loop spans 15 amino acids. CDR1 LNHNV and CDR2 YYDKDF come from the germline V gene (reference sequence). V dropped 0 bases and J dropped 9 bases, with 17 bases sitting between them. As DNA, the CDR3 is TGTGCCACCAGCAGAGATGTGTTGGGGGGTCAGCGCTACACCTTC. Protein sequence: CATSRDVLGGQRYTF.